This is a list of T cell receptor beta chains from one sample in a study of cytotoxic CD8 clonotypes in ibrutinib-treated CLL. Generated by immunoSEQ multiplex PCR, the TCRdb table keeps only in-frame clones and is missing some. The data contain 110,000 to 150,000 clones, approximately 80% of them singletons. This specimen was PBMCs, taken after 24 months of ibrutinib treatment. Every receptor here comes from a human donor with chronic lymphocytic leukemia. CDR3s include the opening cysteine and the closing phenylalanine or tryptophan. A D gene is named only where the DNA matches it firmly. Where a row states a size, it is once, few, many or the class of an expanded clone; other rows omit it.

11	-	TRBV29-1	TRBJ2-5	-	TGCAGCGTTGAGGGTGTCGAGACCCAGTACTTC	CSVEGVETQYF
15	once	TRBV5-4	TRBJ2-7	TRBD2	TGTGCCAGCAGCCTCCCTAGCGGGAGTAGTAACGAGCAGTACTTC	CASSLPSGSSNEQYF
15	-	TRBV9	TRBJ2-2	TRBD2	TGTGCCAGCAGCTCCCGGGGGACTAGCTCCGGGGAGCTGTTTTTT	CASSSRGTSSGELFF
15	many	TRBV7-9	TRBJ2-1	-	TGTGCCAGCAGCTCCCCCCCAGGCGACTACAATGAGCAGTTCTTC	CASSSPPGDYNEQFF
15	few	TRBV5-4	TRBJ1-1	TRBD1	TGTGCCAGCAGCTTGGAGCCAGGGGGCCTCACTGAAGCTTTCTTT	CASSLEPGGLTEAFF
13	-	TRBV7-8	TRBJ1-1	TRBD1	TGTGCCAGCAGCTCCGGACAGGAGAGGGGAGCTTTCTTT	CASSSGQERGAFF
12	few	TRBV7-9	TRBJ1-1	-	TGTGCCACTCACGCCTCGGGCCCCAAAGCTTTCTTT	CATHASGPKAFF
14	-	TRBV7-3	TRBJ2-1	-	TGTGCCAGCAGCTTAATGGGTACCCTCAATGAGCAGTTCTTC	CASSLMGTLNEQFF
14	-	TRBV7-2	TRBJ2-4	-	TGTGCCAGCAGGCCGGGGGCAGTCCAAAACATTCAGTACTTC	CASRPGAVQNIQYF
14	-	TRBV28	TRBJ2-7	-	TGTGCCAGCACCCTAACCCCCAATCCCTACGAGCAGTACTTC	CASTLTPNPYEQYF
13	-	TRBV5-1	TRBJ2-5	-	TGCGCCAGCAGCACCGGACAGCAAGAGACCCAGTACTTC	CASSTGQQETQYF
15	-	TRBV2	TRBJ2-5	-	TGTGCCAGCAGCCCGCAGGGGGGGTGGCAAGAGACCCAGTACTTC	CASSPQGGWQETQYF
14	-	TRBV5-5	TRBJ2-2	-	TGTGCCAGCAGCCCGGGGGCCTACACCGGGGAGCTGTTTTTT	CASSPGAYTGELFF
15	-	TRBV6-5	TRBJ2-5	-	TGTGCCAGCAGTTACTCGGTCAGGGCCCAAGAGACCCAGTACTTC	CASSYSVRAQETQYF
13	-	TRBV10-3	TRBJ1-1	TRBD1	TGTGCCATCAGCCCCGACAGGGGGACTGAAGCTTTCTTT	CAISPDRGTEAFF
16	many	TRBV5-1	TRBJ1-6	TRBD1	TGCGCCAGCAGCTTGGGACAGGGGGCCTATAATTCACCCCTCCACTTT	CASSLGQGAYNSPLHF
14	many	TRBV5-1	TRBJ2-2	TRBD2	TGCGCCAGCAGGGCTAGCGGAAACACCGGGGAGCTGTTTTTT	CASRASGNTGELFF
15	-	TRBV9	TRBJ2-1	TRBD2	TGTGCCAGCAGCGTAGGTCTAGCGGGGGGGTATGAGCAGTTCTTC	CASSVGLAGGYEQFF
12	-	TRBV6-6	TRBJ2-1	-	TGTGCCAGCGGGATCCTAGACGGTGAGCAGTTCTTC	CASGILDGEQFF
14	-	TRBV10-3	TRBJ1-1	-	TGTGCCACCCTGGGTAGGACCTTGGACACTGAAGCTTTCTTT	CATLGRTLDTEAFF
14	-	TRBV30	TRBJ1-5	-	TGTGCCTGGGCCACGGGGGGGGCGGGTCAGCCCCAGCATTTT	CAWATGGAGQPQHF
12	few	TRBV19	TRBJ2-2	-	TGTGCCAGTACCCCCGCTGGGAGGGAGCTGTTTTTT	CASTPAGRELFF
14	-	TRBV7-6	TRBJ2-1	TRBD2	TGTGCCAGCACCGGAGCGGGGGCCTACAATGAGCAGTTCTTC	CASTGAGAYNEQFF
17	-	TRBV5-1	TRBJ2-3	TRBD2	TGCGCCAGCAGCCCCCCAGCGGGAGGGGGGGGCACAGATACGCAGTATTTT	CASSPPAGGGGTDTQYF
13	-	TRBV18	TRBJ1-2	-	TGTGCCAGCTCACCCGACAGCAACTATGGCTACACCTTC	CASSPDSNYGYTF
16	-	TRBV28	TRBJ2-5	-	TGTGCCAGCAGTTTCCCTTCGGGAGTATGGCAAGAGACCCAGTACTTC	CASSFPSGVWQETQYF
12	-	TRBV19	TRBJ1-4	-	TGTGCCAGTAGCCTCATTGGGGGAAAACTGTTTTTT	CASSLIGGKLFF
13	-	TRBV11-2	TRBJ1-5	-	TGTGCCAGCAGCTTTTCCGGGTTGGAGCCCCAGCATTTT	CASSFSGLEPQHF